A single sample is the source of the 21 T cell receptor beta chains below, sequenced in a study of shared clonotypes between healthy human individuals. Generated by immunoSEQ multiplex PCR, the TCRdb table keeps only in-frame clones and is missing some. This sample has some 1 million clones, with approximately 68% found just once. What was sequenced was memory CD4+ T cells sorted from blood. Subset denoted: CD45RA-negative fraction. The receptors here all came from a man younger than 30 in good health.

The chain joins TRBV30 to TRBJ2-1; maybe TRBD2 (5 bases). Trimming pared 0 bases from V and 5 bases from J, leaving 11 bases between. Germline values: CDR1 GTSNPN, CDR2 SVGIG (reference sequence). The CDR3 loop spans 14 amino acids. CDR3 loop: CAWSVVGANNEQFF. For the CDR3, the DNA is TGTGCCTGGAGTGTGGTGGGAGCGAACAATGAGCAGTTCTTC.

This chain links TRBV19 with TRBJ1-5, with 7 bases that match TRBD1. This CDR3 region has 15 residues. In germline, CDR1 is LNHDA, CDR2 SQIVND (reference sequence). V lost 6 bases to trimming and J lost 6 bases; unmatched junction nucleotides: 11. The CDR3 is CASRETGILSQPQHF. As DNA, the CDR3 is TGTGCCAGTAGAGAGACAGGGATTCTCAGTCAGCCCCAGCATTTT.

V and J are TRBV5-3 and TRBJ2-1, with D hard to call. TRBV5-3 is assigned to the ORF class and has an uncertain function. This CDR3 is built from 11 residues. Trimming removed 1 base at V and 15 bases at J, with 11 bases between. The CDR3 nucleotides read TGTGCCAGAAGCTTGTTCTGCTCTCGGTTCTTC. Amino acids: CARSLFCSRFF.

There are a few counts of this clone. The chain carries TRBV5-1 and TRBJ1-5; TRBD1 is a possible D gene (5 bases). This CDR3 is 17 amino acids long. Germline V gene lookup returns CDR1 SGHRS and CDR2 YFSETQ. Trimming pared 4 bases from V and 0 bases from J, leaving 17 bases between. The CDR3 region has the DNA TGCGCCAGCAGCCCCTCGGGAGGGGCCTTTAGCAATCAGCCCCAGCATTTT. Protein: CASSPSGGAFSNQPQHF.

The gene calls are TRBV18 and TRBJ1-3, with a tentative D call TRBD1 (6 bases). The CDR3 loop spans 15 amino acids. The ends were cut back, 3 bases at V and 2 bases at J, with 11 bases in the middle. Germline V lookup: CDR1 KGHSH, CDR2 LQKENI. CDR3 in amino acids: CASSPQEGAGNTIYF. CDR3 nucleotides: TGTGCCAGCTCACCTCAGGAGGGGGCTGGAAACACCATATATTTT.

To note about this clone: The sample has other DNA sequences that encode this CDR3 too. J is TRBJ2-4 and V is TRBV30; TRBD2 matches at 8 bases. Germline V gene data show CDR1 as GTSNPN and CDR2 as SVGIG (reference sequence). V shed 0 bases, J shed 3 bases, and the junction held 4 bases outside the gene matches. This CDR3 is 15 amino acids long. The CDR3 protein is CAWSVGGARKNIQYF. CDR3 sequence (DNA): TGTGCCTGGAGTGTCGGGGGGGCCCGCAAAAACATTCAGTACTTC. The full variable domain, with the rest looked up from reference TRBV30 and TRBJ2-4, is SQTIHQWPATLVQPVGSPLSLECTVEGTSNPNLYWYRQAAGRGLQLLFYSVGIGQISSEVPQNLSASRPQDRQFILSSKKLLLSDSGFYLCAWSVGGARKNIQYFGAGTRLSVL.

This chain uses TRBV4-3 with TRBJ2-7; D unresolved. The CDR3 is 13 residues long. The germline V and J ends were trimmed by 0 bases and 0 bases, with 3 bases remaining between them. The germline CDR1 and CDR2 sequences are LGHNA and YSLEER. CDR3 sequence: CASSQESSYEQYF. CDR3 DNA sequence: TGCGCCAGCAGCCAAGAGAGCTCCTACGAGCAGTACTTC.

As for this clone: This likely came from a read error, as a far larger clone is one base away. The CDR3 end shows no conserved phenylalanine or tryptophan, and so a read error is likely. The chain combines TRBV29-1 with TRBJ2-7; D possibly corresponds to TRBD1 (6 bases). Germline V lookup: CDR1 SQVTM, CDR2 ANQGSEA. The germline V and J ends were trimmed by 1 base and 4 bases, with 14 bases remaining between them. This CDR3 spans 14 amino acids. The CDR3 sequence is CSVEAGTHFYEQYL. The CDR3 region has the DNA TGCAGCGTTGAAGCCGGGACACATTTTTACGAGCAGTACCTC.

The chain is built from TRBV28 and TRBJ2-1; 10 bases match TRBD2. CDR3 length: 15 residues. The germline gives CDR1 MDHEN, CDR2 SYDVKM. V dropped 7 bases and J dropped 4; count of bases not matched to a gene: 7. The CDR3 protein is CASNGAGGRYNEQFF. CDR3 sequence (DNA): TGTGCCAGCAACGGAGCGGGGGGGAGATACAATGAGCAGTTCTTC.

In its sample, this clone was seen once. The genes are TRBV4-3 and TRBJ2-1; 10 positions agree with TRBD2. The J segment lost 3 bases and the V segment lost 0 bases, leaving 11 bases of the junction unmatched. Germline assignment: CDR1 LGHNA and CDR2 YSLEER. The length of the CDR3 is 19 residues. Here the CDR3 reads CASSQEWTAGLADYNEQFF. CDR3 in DNA: TGCGCCAGCAGCCAAGAGTGGACAGCAGGACTAGCGGACTACAATGAGCAGTTCTTC.

The chain is built from TRBV13 and TRBJ2-7; 7 nucleotides agree with TRBD1. With 2 bases clipped from V and 2 bases from J, the junction kept 3 bases outside the gene matches. The length of the CDR3 is 14 residues. Germline V CDR1 and CDR2: PRHDT, FYEKMQ (reference sequence). CDR3 sequence reads: CASSLLGQTYEQYF. CDR3 nucleotides: TGTGCCAGCAGCTTATTGGGACAGACCTACGAGCAGTACTTC.

Turning to this clone: An end of the junction differs from the germline gene, which may be a read error. The sample carries other DNA sequences with the same CDR3. The rearrangement uses TRBV7-9 and TRBJ1-2; D possibly corresponds to TRBD1 (5 bases). This CDR3 is 19 amino acids long. Germline values: CDR1 SEHNR, CDR2 FQNEAQ (reference sequence). The CDR3 loop reads CASSLEGGGTGIVRYGYTF. CDR3 DNA sequence: TGTGCCAGCAGCTTAGAAGGCGGGGGTACGGGTATTGTGCGATATGGTTACACCTTC. Looking up the rest from reference TRBV7-9 and TRBJ1-2 gives the full variable domain: DTGVSQNPRHKITKRGQNVTFRCDPISEHNRLYWYRQTLGQGPEFLTYFQNEAQLEKSRLLSDRFSAERPKGSFSTLEIQRTEQGDSAMYLCASSLEGGGTGIVRYGYTFGSGTRLTVV.

This rearrangement joins TRBV30 to TRBJ2-7; 10 bases match TRBD2. The CDR3 has 15 amino acids. Trimming took 1 base from V and 5 from J; bases not matched to a gene: 8. Looked up from germline, CDR1 is GTSNPN and CDR2 is SVGIG (reference sequence). The CDR3 loop reads CAWSGRLAGAHEQYF. In nucleotides, the CDR3 is TGTGCCTGGAGTGGTCGGCTAGCGGGAGCCCACGAGCAGTACTTC.

This clone has only one observation. The chain carries TRBV6-5 and TRBJ1-1, with 7 bases matching TRBD1. Looked up from germline, CDR1 is MNHEY and CDR2 is SVGAGI. This CDR3 region has 14 residues. V gave up 6 bases and J gave up 1 base; unmatched junction bases: 5. The CDR3 sequence is CASRRQGPNTEAFF. DNA for the CDR3: TGTGCCAGCAGGCGACAGGGACCGAACACTGAAGCTTTCTTT.

The V gene is TRBV10-3, the J gene TRBJ2-7; 8 bases align to TRBD1. The CDR3 is 14 residues long. V dropped 5 bases and J dropped 3; count of bases not matched to a gene: 6. The germline V gene has CDR1 ENHRY and CDR2 SYGVKD. The CDR3 region is CAISMGQALYEQYF. DNA of the CDR3: TGTGCCATCAGTATGGGACAGGCCCTCTACGAGCAGTACTTC.

Turning to this clone: A far larger clone is a single base away, which makes a read error likely. The CDR3 does not close with the conserved phenylalanine or tryptophan, likely indicating a read error. The genes are TRBV11-3 and TRBJ2-7; TRBD2 aligns across 12 bases. The CDR3 sequence is 15 residues long. Germline CDR1 and CDR2: SGHNT and YENEEA. V was clipped by 4 bases and J by 4 bases; unmatched bases: 5. CDR3: CASSSPTSGRYEQYC. The CDR3 DNA reads TGTGCCAGCAGCTCGCCGACTAGCGGGAGATACGAGCAGTACTGC.

This clone was found many times. V usage is TRBV4-2 and J usage is TRBJ1-2; D uncertain. The ends were cut back, 0 bases at V and 10 bases at J, with 9 bases in the middle. The CDR3 totals 12 residues. Germline V gene lookup returns CDR1 LGHNA and CDR2 YNFKEQ. The CDR3 sequence: CASSQEGGTYTF. For the CDR3, the DNA is TGTGCCAGCAGCCAAGAGGGAGGTACCTACACCTTC.

The chain employs TRBV5-4 and TRBJ2-5, with 10 nucleotides matching TRBD2. Germline V gene data show CDR1 as SGHNT and CDR2 as YYREEE (reference sequence). The CDR3 runs 15 residues. With V trimmed by 2 bases and J by 4 bases, 5 bases remained unmatched. Written as DNA, the CDR3 is TGTGCCAGCAGCTTACGACTAGCGGGTAGAGAGACCCAGTACTTC. Protein product: CASSLRLAGRETQYF.

This clone was seen only a few times. The chain is built from TRBV30 and TRBJ2-5; possible D gene TRBD2, 6 bases. The CDR3 sequence is 13 residues long. Germline CDR1 GTSNPN, CDR2 SVGIG (reference sequence). V lost 0 bases, J lost 7 bases, and 12 bases lay in between. CDR3 sequence: CAWSVGHGGTQYF. CDR3 DNA sequence: TGTGCCTGGAGTGTAGGTCACGGGGGGACCCAGTACTTC. Full variable domain (remainder filled in from reference TRBV30 and TRBJ2-5): SQTIHQWPATLVQPVGSPLSLECTVEGTSNPNLYWYRQAAGRGLQLLFYSVGIGQISSEVPQNLSASRPQDRQFILSSKKLLLSDSGFYLCAWSVGHGGTQYFGPGTRLLVL.

This chain links TRBV7-9 with TRBJ1-2, with D unclear. CDR1 is SEHNR and CDR2 is FQNEAQ in the germline V gene (reference sequence). The length of the CDR3 is 13 residues. The V gene lost 1 base and the J gene lost 8 bases, with 11 bases spanning the gap. The CDR3 DNA sequence: TGTGCCAGCAGCTTAGAGAGGGATGGAGGCTACACCTTC. It encodes CASSLERDGGYTF. The full variable domain, rest sourced from reference TRBV7-9 and TRBJ1-2, is DTGVSQNPRHKITKRGQNVTFRCDPISEHNRLYWYRQTLGQGPEFLTYFQNEAQLEKSRLLSDRFSAERPKGSFSTLEIQRTEQGDSAMYLCASSLERDGGYTFGSGTRLTVV.

The chain links TRBV2 to TRBJ2-1, with 15 positions matching TRBD2. The germline V gene has CDR1 SNHLY and CDR2 FYNNEI. The CDR3 is 15 amino acids. J lost 12 bases, V lost 7 bases, and 10 bases had no gene match. The chain's CDR3 is CASNFGLAGGPSQFF. In DNA form, the CDR3 reads TGTGCCAGCAATTTCGGACTAGCGGGAGGGCCGTCGCAGTTCTTC.